This paragraph covers one T cell receptor (beta chain) sequence. Its antigen is unknown. No per-base quality is available; no much larger clone lies one base away. Collaborating institutions collected whole blood in K2EDTA tubes following their own protocols. For TCRbeta analysis, collaborators shipped samples in one of three forms: frozen whole blood, isolated PBMCs, or DNA extracted from either of those sample types. This sample stems from a study of blood T cell repertoires in COVID-19 (dated by TCRdb to 2020 to 2021). As for the study more broadly: The collaborator samples originated in the United States, Italy and Spain and spanned the acute and convalescent phases of COVID-19. The material from the prospective study consisted of cDNA or gDNA derived from T cells, B-cell-depleted T cells, or PBMCs. A de-identified subject ID, COVID-19 status, age in years and sex were almost always included in the sample metadata. The samples were drawn from the first 160 participants of the ongoing ImmuneRACE study and from 1,200 or so subjects provided by 6 global collaborators. Subjects who had been exposed to COVID-19, were actively infected with it, or had recovered from it provided the deeply sampled blood TCRbeta repertoires that made up the dataset. Where available, HLA class I and class II types were obtained from metadata supplied by the sample provider rather than from assay-based typing. The repertoires were released in a freely available public database intended as a resource for research on the immune response to SARS-CoV-2. Study-wide conclusions, independent of this receptor: Clinical and demographic metadata were provided uncurated, with the amount varying by source and participant.

From its cysteine to its phenylalanine, the CDR3 spans 14 amino acids. The retained sequence is limited to the CDR3, 42 bases, with the frame set at the first base. V is pared back by 6 bases and J by 0 bases, with 10 bases lying between the germline termini. CDR1 and CDR2 were assigned from the germline V gene as KGHDR and SFDVKD. TCRbeta CDR3 regions were amplified from genomic DNA using the immunoSEQ Assay, a bias-controlled multiplex PCR. On the authors' methods: The number of nucleated cells in each sample was estimated by amplification of reference gene primers within the assay. To quantify the absolute abundance of each unique TCRbeta CDR3 rearrangement, sequence reads were collapsed and filtered. For each sample, productive Simpson clonality was calculated as the square root of Simpson's diversity index across productive rearrangements. TCRdb's version of the immuneACCESS table is confined to in-frame rearrangements and falls short of the full clone set. An unresolved V gene accounts for under half of the shortfall where checked; the remainder is of unknown origin. That table gives V, J and clone size, and the DNA gave D and trimming. The sample yields more than 80,000 clones; 86% were counted once. The ten biggest clones cover more than 1.5% of the sample.

Material for sequencing was peripheral blood. The clonotype comes from an older man with acute or convalescent COVID-19. The V and J genes are TRBV24-1 and TRBJ1-2; the D gene is unclear. This receptor carries the CDR3 CATSSPGTNYGYTF. The nucleotide sequence is given as TGTGCCACCAGTTCTCCAGGCACTAACTATGGCTACACCTTC.